This record looks at one TCR beta chain sequence and its context. This clonotype has only a few counts. Which antigen it targets is not known. Base qualities are not provided; no much larger clone lies one nucleotide away. This was a case-control study nested in a cohort of healthcare workers in London, UK, who had nasopharyngeal swab PCR tests and blood samples taken every week. Healthcare workers were enrolled in the week of the UK lockdown, from 23 to 31 March 2020, and were followed every week for up to about 15 weeks. The protocol used for the library was 5' RACE. Reads for this sample came from a NextSeq 500. Unique molecular identifiers were attached to individual cDNA molecules in the TCR library protocol so that sequencing error and PCR bias could be corrected. Both TCR alpha and beta chains were sequenced, and tight co-correlation was observed between alpha and beta sequence abundances in each sample. Under the source paper's analysis protocol: Decombinator V4 was used to annotate the V gene, J gene and CDR3 of the TCR sequences. TCRs were defined as expanded if a significant change between any two time points was detected under a Poisson model with p below 0.0001. TCR abundances were normalised to the total number of TCRs sequenced per sample and were expressed as counts per million. MAIT TCRs were defined by TRAV1-2 paired with TRAJ12, TRAJ20 or TRAJ33, and iNKT TCRs by TRAV10 paired with TRAJ18. VDJdb, accessed on 1 November 2021, was searched for TCRs annotated for CMV, EBV and SARS-CoV-2, and TCRs annotated for more than one antigen were excluded. Using fastp trimming at Q25 and MiXCR clonotype assembly, TCRdb reanalyzed the public sequencing data and kept in-frame beta chains. Identical CDR3 protein sequences are pooled into one entry, listed with their most common genes and DNA. The V and J calls, along with clone size, are taken from TCRdb and not from the paper's own processing. This sample lists 71,000 or so distinct CDR3 sequences; approximately 14% were detected once. Around an eighth of the sample is in the top ten clones.

This sample is drawn from a study of early T cells in non-severe SARS-CoV-2 infection (dated by TCRdb to the early 2020s). For the wider study: TCR sequencing used bulk RNA from unsorted whole blood, so alpha and beta chains could not be paired.

Overall study results and their limits: Matching against VDJdb was skewed toward anti-spike CD8 responses, likely underestimated virus-specific expansions, and missed private and CD4 specificities.

The CDR3 has 15 amino acids, counting the end cysteine and phenylalanine. Kept here is only the CDR3 DNA, which spans 45 bases and is read in frame from base 1. At the junction V is shortened by 5 bases and J by 0 bases, with 10 bases in between. Sequences SGHTA (CDR1) and FQGNSA (CDR2) are obtained from the germline V gene. What was sequenced was whole blood. The TCR originated in an adult who was a healthcare worker with PCR-confirmed SARS-CoV-2 infection or an uninfected control (not recorded which). The chain employs TRBV7-2 and TRBJ2-2; confidence is insufficient to name the D gene. In nucleotide form, the sequence is TGTGCCAGCAGCCCAGGACCGGCGAACACCGGGGAGCTGTTTTTT. It is translated as CASSPGPANTGELFF.